A single sample is the source of the 2 T cell receptor beta chains below, sequenced in a study of T cell changes during pregnancy in multiple sclerosis. This table comes from immunoSEQ multiplex PCR, and its TCRdb copy is limited to in-frame clones, with some not included. The sample shows more than 35,000 clones, over 85% of them seen only once. Sample: CD4+ T cells from peripheral blood mononuclear cells, taken after pregnancy. Receptor source: a female donor in good health, enrolled as a control in a pregnancy study.

The chain uses TRBV7-2 and TRBJ1-2, with D perhaps TRBD1 (5 bases). Germline lookup yields CDR1 SGHTA and CDR2 FQGNSA. The CDR3 loop spans 14 amino acids. The ends were cut back, 3 bases at V and 1 base at J, with 9 bases in the middle. As DNA, the CDR3 is TGTGCCAGCAGCTTTTCAGGGATTAACTATGGCTACACCTTC. The encoded protein is CASSFSGINYGYTF.

The rearrangement uses TRBV28 and TRBJ1-5; TRBD1 agrees at 7 bases. This CDR3 is 20 amino acids long. Germline V gene sequence: CDR1 MDHEN, CDR2 SYDVKM. Unmatched junction bases numbered 20, after V lost 6 bases and J lost 0 bases. CDR3 coding DNA: TGTGCCAGCAGACTTCTTACGGACACAGGGGCGGGATATAGCAATCAGCCCCAGCATTTT. Translating gives CASRLLTDTGAGYSNQPQHF.